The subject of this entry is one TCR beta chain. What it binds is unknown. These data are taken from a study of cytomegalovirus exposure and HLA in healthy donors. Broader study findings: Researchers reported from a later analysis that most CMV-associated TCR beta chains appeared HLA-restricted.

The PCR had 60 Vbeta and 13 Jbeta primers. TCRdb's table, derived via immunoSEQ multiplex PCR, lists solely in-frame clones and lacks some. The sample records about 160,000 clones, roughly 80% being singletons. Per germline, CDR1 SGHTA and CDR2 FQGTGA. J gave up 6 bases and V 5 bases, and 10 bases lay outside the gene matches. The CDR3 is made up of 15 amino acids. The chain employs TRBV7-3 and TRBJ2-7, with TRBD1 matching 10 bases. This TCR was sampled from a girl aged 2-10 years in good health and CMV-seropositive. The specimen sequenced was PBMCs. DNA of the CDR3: TGTGCCAGCAGCCCCACCGGGACAGGGGCGCGCGAGCAGTACTTC. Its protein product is CASSPTGTGAREQYF.